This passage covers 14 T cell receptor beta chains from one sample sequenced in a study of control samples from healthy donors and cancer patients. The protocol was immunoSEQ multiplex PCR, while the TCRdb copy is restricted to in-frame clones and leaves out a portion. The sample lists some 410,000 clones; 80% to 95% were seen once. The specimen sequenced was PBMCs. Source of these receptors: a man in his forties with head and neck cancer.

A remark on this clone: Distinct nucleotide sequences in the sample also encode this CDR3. The CDR3 DNA follows: TGTGCCAGCAGGAACAGGGTGTCTGGAAACACCATATATTTT. It codes for CASRNRVSGNTIYF. This chain connects TRBV6-5 to TRBJ1-3, with D tentatively TRBD1 (6 bases). Germline CDR1 is MNHEY and CDR2 is SVGAGI. This CDR3 contains 14 residues. Trimming took 6 bases from V and 1 from J, leaving 10 bases between them.

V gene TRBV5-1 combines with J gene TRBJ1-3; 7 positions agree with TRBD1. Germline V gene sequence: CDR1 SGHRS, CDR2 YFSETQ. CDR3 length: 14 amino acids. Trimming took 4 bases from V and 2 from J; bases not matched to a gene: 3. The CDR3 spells CASSTGTAGNTIYF. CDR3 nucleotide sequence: TGCGCCAGCAGCACAGGGACAGCTGGAAACACCATATATTTT. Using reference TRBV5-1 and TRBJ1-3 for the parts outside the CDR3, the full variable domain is KAGVTQTPRYLIKTRGQQVTLSCSPISGHRSVSWYQQTPGQGLQFLFEYFSETQRNKGNFPGRFSGRQFSNSRSEMNVSTLELGDSALYLCASSTGTAGNTIYFGEGSWLTVV.

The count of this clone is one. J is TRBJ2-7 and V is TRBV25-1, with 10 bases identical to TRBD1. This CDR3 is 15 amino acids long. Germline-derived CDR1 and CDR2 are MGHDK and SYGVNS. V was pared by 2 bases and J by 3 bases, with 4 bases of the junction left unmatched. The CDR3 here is CASSEGTGAYYEQYF. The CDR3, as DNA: TGTGCCAGCAGTGAAGGGACAGGGGCTTACTACGAGCAGTACTTC.

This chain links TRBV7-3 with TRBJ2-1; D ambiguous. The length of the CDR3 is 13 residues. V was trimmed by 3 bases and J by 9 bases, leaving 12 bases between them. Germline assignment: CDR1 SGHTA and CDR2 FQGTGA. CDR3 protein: CASSFGFNSEQFF. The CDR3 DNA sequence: TGTGCCAGCAGCTTTGGTTTTAACAGTGAGCAGTTCTTC.

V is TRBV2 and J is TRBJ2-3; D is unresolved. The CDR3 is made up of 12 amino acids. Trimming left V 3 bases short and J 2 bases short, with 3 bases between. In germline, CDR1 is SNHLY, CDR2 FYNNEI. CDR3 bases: TGTGCCAGCAGTGACAACACAGATACGCAGTATTTT. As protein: CASSDNTDTQYF.

The CDR3 DNA reads as TGTGCCTCAATGACAGGGCAAGAGACCCAGTACTTC. Residues: CASMTGQETQYF. The gene calls are TRBV30 and TRBJ2-5; 7 nucleotides agree with TRBD1. Germline lookup yields CDR1 GTSNPN and CDR2 SVGIG (reference sequence). CDR3 length: 12 amino acids. Trimming removed 7 bases from V and 2 bases from J; junction bases left unmatched: 4.

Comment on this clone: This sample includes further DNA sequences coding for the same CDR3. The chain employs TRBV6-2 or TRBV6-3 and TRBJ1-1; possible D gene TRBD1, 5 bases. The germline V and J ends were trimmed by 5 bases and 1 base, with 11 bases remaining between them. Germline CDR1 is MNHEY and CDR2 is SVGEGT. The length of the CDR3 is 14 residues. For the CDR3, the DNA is TGTGCCAGCAGTCGTCAGGGACCGAACACTGAAGCTTTCTTT. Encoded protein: CASSRQGPNTEAFF.

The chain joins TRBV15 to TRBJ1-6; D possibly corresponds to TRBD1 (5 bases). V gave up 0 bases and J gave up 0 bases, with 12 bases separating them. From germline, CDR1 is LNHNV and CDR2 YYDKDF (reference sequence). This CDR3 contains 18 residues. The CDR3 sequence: CATSRDWTPSSYNSPLHF. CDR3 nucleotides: TGTGCCACCAGCAGAGATTGGACACCCAGCTCCTATAATTCACCCCTCCACTTT.

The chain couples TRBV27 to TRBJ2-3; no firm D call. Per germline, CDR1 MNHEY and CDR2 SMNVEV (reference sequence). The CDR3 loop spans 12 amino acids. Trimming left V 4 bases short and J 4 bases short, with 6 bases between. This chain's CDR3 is CASSSLPDTQYF. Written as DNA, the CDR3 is TGTGCCAGCAGTTCTCTCCCAGATACGCAGTATTTT.

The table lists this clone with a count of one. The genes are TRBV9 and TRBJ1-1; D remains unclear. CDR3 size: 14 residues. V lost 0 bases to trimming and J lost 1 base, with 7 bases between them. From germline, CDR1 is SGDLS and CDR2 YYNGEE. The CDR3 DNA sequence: TGTGCCAGCAGCGTAGATGGGCGGAACACTGAAGCTTTCTTT. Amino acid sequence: CASSVDGRNTEAFF.

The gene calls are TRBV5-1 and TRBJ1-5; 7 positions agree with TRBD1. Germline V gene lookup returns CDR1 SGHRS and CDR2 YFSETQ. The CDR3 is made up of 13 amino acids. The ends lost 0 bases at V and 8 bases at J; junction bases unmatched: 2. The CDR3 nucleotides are TGCGCCAGCAGCTTGGCCAGGGGGGAGCCCCAGCATTTT. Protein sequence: CASSLARGEPQHF.

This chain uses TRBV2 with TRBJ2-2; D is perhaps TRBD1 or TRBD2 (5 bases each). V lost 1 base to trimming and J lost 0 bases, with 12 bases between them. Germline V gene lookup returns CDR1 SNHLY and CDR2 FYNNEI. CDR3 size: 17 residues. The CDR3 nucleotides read TGTGCCAGCAGTGAAGATGGGACGAAAGCGAACACCGGGGAGCTGTTTTTT. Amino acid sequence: CASSEDGTKANTGELFF.

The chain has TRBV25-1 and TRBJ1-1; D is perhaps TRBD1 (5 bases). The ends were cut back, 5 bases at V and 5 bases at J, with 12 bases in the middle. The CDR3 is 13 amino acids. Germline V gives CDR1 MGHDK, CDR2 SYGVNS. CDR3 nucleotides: TGTGCCAGCAGTTTCGGGACTGTGACTGAAGCTTTCTTT. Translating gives CASSFGTVTEAFF.

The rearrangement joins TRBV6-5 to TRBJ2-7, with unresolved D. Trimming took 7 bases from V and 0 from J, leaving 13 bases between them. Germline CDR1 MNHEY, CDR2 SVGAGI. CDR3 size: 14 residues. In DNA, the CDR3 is TGTGCCAGCACTCTGGCCTTCAACTCCTACGAGCAGTACTTC. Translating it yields CASTLAFNSYEQYF.